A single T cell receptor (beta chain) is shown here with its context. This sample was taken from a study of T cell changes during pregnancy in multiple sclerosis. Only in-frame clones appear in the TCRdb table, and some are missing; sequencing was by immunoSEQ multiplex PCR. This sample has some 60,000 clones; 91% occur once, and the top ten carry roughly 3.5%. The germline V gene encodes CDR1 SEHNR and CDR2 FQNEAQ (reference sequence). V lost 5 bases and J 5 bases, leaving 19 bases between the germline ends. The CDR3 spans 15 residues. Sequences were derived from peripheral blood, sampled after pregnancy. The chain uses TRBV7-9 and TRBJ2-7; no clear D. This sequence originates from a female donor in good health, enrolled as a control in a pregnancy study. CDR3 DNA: TGTGCCAGCAGCGGAGCCCCCGCTCGAGAAAACGAGCAGTACTTC. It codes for CASSGAPARENEQYF.